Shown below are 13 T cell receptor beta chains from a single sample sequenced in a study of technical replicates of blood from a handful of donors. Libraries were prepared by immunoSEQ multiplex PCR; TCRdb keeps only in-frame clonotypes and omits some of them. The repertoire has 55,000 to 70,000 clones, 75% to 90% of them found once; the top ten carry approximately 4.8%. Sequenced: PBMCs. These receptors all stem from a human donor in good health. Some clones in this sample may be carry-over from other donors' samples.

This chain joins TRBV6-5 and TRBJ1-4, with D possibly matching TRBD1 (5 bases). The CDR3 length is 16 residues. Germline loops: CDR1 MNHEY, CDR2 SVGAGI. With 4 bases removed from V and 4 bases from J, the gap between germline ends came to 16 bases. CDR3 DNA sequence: TGTGCCAGCAGTTTAAGTGGGGGGACGGGTAATGAAAAACTGTTTTTT. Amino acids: CASSLSGGTGNEKLFF.

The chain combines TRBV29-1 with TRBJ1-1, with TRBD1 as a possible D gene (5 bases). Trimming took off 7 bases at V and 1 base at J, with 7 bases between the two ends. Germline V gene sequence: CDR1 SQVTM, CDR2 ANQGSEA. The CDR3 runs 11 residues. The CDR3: CSDGQNTEAFF. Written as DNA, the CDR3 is TGCAGCGACGGACAGAACACTGAAGCTTTCTTT. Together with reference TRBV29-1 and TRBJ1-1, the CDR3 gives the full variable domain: SAVISQKPSRDICQRGTSLTIQCQVDSQVTMMFWYRQQPGQSLTLIATANQGSEATYESGFVIDKFPISRPNLTFSTLTVSNMSPEDSSIYLCSDGQNTEAFFGQGTRLTVV.

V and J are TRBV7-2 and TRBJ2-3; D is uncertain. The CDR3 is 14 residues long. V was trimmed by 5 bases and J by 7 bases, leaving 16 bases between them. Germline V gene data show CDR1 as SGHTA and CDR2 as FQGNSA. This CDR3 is CASSLQPNGNTQYF. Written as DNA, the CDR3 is TGTGCCAGCAGCCTACAGCCTAACGGAAATACGCAGTATTTT.

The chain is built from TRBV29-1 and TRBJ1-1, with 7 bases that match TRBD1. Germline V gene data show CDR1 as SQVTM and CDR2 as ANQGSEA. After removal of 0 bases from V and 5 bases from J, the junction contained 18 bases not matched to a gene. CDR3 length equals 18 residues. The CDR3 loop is CSVEDKLAGPYRGTEAFF. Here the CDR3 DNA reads TGCAGCGTTGAAGATAAGTTAGCGGGGCCCTACAGGGGAACTGAAGCTTTCTTT.

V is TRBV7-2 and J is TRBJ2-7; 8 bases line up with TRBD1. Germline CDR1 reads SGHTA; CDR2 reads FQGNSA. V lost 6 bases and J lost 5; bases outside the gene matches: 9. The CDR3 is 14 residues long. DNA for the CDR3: TGTGCCAGCAGGATCCAGGGGGCGCGCCACGAGCAGTACTTC. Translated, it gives CASRIQGARHEQYF.

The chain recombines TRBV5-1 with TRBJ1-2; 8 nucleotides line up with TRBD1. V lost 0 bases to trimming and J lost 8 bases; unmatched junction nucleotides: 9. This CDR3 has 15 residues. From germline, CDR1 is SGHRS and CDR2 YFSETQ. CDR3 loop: CASSLATGERGGYTF. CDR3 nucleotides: TGCGCCAGCAGCTTGGCGACAGGGGAGAGAGGGGGCTACACCTTC.

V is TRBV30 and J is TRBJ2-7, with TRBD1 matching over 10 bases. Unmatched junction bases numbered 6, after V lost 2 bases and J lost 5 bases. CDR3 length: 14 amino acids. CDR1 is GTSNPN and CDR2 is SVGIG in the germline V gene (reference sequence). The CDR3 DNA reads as TGTGCCTGGAGTACGGGACAGGGGTCCCACGAGCAGTACTTC. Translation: CAWSTGQGSHEQYF.

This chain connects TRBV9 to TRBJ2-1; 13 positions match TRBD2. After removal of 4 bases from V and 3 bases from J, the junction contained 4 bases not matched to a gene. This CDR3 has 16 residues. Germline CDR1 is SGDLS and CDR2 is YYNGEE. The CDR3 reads CASSLGTSGNYNEQFF. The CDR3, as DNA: TGTGCCAGCAGCCTCGGGACTAGCGGGAACTACAATGAGCAGTTCTTC.

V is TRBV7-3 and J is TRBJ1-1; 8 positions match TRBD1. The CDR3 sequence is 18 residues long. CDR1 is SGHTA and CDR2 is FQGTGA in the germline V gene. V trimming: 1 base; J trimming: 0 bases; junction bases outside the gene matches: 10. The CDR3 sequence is CASSLRGGTGLLNTEAFF. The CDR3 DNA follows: TGTGCCAGCAGCTTAAGGGGGGGGACAGGTCTTTTGAACACTGAAGCTTTCTTT.

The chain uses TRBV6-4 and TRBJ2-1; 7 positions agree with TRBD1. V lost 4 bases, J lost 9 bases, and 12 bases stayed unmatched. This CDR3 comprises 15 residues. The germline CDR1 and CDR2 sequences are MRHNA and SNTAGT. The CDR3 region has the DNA TGTGCCAGCAGTGCCCTTTGGACAGGAGTCGGTGAGCAGTTCTTC. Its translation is CASSALWTGVGEQFF.

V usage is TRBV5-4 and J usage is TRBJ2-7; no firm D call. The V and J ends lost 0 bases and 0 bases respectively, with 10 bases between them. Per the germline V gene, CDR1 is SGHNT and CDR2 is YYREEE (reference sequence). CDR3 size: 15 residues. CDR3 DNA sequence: TGTGCCAGCAGCTTGGATGCAGGATACTCCTACGAGCAGTACTTC. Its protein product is CASSLDAGYSYEQYF.

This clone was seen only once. The DNA of the CDR3 is TGTGCCAGCAGCTTAGTCGCAGGGAATAGCAATCAGCCCCAGCATTTT. This codes for CASSLVAGNSNQPQHF. This sequence joins TRBV7-2 and TRBJ1-5, with D perhaps matching TRBD1 (5 bases). Germline lookup yields CDR1 SGHTA and CDR2 FQGNSA. V was shortened by 1 base and J by 0 bases, with 10 bases between the two germline ends. The CDR3 length is 16 residues.

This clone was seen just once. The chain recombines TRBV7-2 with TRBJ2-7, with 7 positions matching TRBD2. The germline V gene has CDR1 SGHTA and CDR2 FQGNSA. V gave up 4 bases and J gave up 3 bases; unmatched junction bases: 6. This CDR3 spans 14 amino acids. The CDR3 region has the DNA TGTGCCAGCAGCTCTAATGTAGCGGGCTACGAGCAGTACTTC. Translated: CASSSNVAGYEQYF.